This T cell receptor (beta chain) is drawn from a study of CD8+ T cells in alopecia areata. General study results and limits: Higher clonality was seen in lesional scalp than in normal scalp, especially in alopecia totalis/universalis. In scalp samples, resident alphabeta T cells of normal skin are also sequenced.

Details on this clone: Its cognate antigen is unknown.

V lost 0 bases to trimming and J lost 5 bases, with 6 bases between them. This CDR3 comprises 13 residues. Germline assignment: CDR1 SGHDT and CDR2 YYEEEE. Following extraction, RNA underwent reverse transcription to cDNA, which served as the sequencing template. Profiling relied on immunoSEQ multiplex PCR, and the TCRdb table lists in-frame clones only, not all of them. The sample contains roughly 200,000 clones, roughly 65% of which appear only once. Peripheral blood, together with lesional scalp punch biopsies, was collected from alopecia areata patients. This clonotype was sampled from a human donor with alopecia areata. Sequencing used CD4+ T cells sorted from blood, obtained at week 0. V usage is TRBV5-6 and J usage is TRBJ2-1, with D hard to call. The CDR3 coding sequence is TGTGCCAGCAGCTTGGGACCCAACAATGAGCAGTTCTTC. This translates into CASSLGPNNEQFF.